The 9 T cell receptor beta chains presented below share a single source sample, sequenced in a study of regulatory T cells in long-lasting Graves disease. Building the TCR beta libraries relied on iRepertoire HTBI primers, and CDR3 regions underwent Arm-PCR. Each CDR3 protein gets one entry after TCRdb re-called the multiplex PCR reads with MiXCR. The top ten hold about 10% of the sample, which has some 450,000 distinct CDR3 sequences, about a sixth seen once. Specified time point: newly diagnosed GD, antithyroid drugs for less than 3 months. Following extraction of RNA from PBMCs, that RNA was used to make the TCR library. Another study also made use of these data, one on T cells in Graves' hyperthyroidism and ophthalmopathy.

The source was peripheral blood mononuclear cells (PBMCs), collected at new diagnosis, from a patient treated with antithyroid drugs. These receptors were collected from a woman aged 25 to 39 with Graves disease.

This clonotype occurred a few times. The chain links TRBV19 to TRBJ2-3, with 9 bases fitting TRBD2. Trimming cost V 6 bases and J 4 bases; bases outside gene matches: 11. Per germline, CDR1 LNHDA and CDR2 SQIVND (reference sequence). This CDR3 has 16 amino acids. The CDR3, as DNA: TGTGCCAGTAGCCTCCTTCTGGCGGGAGGGGCAGATACGCAGTATTTT. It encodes CASSLLLAGGADTQYF.

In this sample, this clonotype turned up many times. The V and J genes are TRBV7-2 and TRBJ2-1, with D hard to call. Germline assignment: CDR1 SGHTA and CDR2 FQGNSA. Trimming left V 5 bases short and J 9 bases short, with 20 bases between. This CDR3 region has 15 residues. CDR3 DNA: TGTGCCAGCAGCCCCGAAGCGTTCCAGGACCTTGAGCAGTTCTTC. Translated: CASSPEAFQDLEQFF. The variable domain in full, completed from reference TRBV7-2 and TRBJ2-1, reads GAGVSQSPSNKVTEKGKDVELRCDPISGHTALYWYRQSLGQGLEFLIYFQGNSAPDKSGLPSDRFSAERTGGSVSTLTIQRTQQEDSAVYLCASSPEAFQDLEQFFGPGTRLTVL.

The CDR3 loop reads CSARDNFWGSYEQYF. CDR3 coding DNA: TGCAGTGCTAGAGATAATTTTTGGGGTTCCTACGAGCAGTACTTC. This chain joins TRBV20-1 and TRBJ2-7; D not resolved. Germline CDR1 is DFQATT and CDR2 is SNEGSKA (reference sequence). With 0 bases removed from V and 1 base from J, the gap between germline ends came to 13 bases. This CDR3 has 15 amino acids.

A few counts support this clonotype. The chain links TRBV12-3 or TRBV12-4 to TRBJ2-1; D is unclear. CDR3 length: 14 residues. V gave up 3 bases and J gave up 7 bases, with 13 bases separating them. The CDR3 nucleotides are TGTGCCAGCAGTTTTATTCCCTCCCGGAATGAGCAGTTCTTC. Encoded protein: CASSFIPSRNEQFF.

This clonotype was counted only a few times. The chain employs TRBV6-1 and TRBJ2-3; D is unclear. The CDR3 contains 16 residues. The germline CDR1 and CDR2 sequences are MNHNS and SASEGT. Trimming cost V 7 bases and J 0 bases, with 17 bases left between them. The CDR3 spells CASTHPSLASTDTQYF. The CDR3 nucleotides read TGTGCCAGCACCCACCCGTCACTGGCTAGCACAGATACGCAGTATTTT.

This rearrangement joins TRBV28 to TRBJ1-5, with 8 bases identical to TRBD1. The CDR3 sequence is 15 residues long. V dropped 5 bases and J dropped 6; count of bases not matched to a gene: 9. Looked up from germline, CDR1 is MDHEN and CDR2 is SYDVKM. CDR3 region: CASSDTRQGSQPQHF. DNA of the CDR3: TGTGCCAGCAGTGACACCCGACAGGGGAGTCAGCCCCAGCATTTT. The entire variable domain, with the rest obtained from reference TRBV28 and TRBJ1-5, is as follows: DVKVTQSSRYLVKRTGEKVFLECVQDMDHENMFWYRQDPGLGLRLIYFSYDVKMKEKGDIPEGYSVSREKKERFSLILESASTNQTSMYLCASSDTRQGSQPQHFGDGTRLSIL.

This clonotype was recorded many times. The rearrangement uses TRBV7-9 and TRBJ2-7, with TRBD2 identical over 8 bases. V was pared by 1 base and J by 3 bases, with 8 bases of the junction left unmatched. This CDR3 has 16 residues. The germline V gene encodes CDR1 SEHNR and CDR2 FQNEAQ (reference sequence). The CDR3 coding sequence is TGTGCCAGCAGCTTAGTTGGCGGGCTAGCGGGCTACGAGCAGTACTTC. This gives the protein CASSLVGGLAGYEQYF. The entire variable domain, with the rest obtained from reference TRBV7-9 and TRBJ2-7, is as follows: DTGVSQNPRHKITKRGQNVTFRCDPISEHNRLYWYRQTLGQGPEFLTYFQNEAQLEKSRLLSDRFSAERPKGSFSTLEIQRTEQGDSAMYLCASSLVGGLAGYEQYFGPGTRLTVT.

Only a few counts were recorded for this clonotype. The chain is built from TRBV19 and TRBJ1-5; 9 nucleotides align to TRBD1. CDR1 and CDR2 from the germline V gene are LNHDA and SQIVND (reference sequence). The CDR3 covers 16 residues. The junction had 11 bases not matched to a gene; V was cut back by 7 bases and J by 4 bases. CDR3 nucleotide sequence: TGTGCCAGTATGGGGCCGGGACAGGGTTTTAATCAGCCCCAGCATTTT. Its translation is CASMGPGQGFNQPQHF. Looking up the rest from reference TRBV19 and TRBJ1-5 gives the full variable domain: DGGITQSPKYLFRKEGQNVTLSCEQNLNHDAMYWYRQDPGQGLRLIYYSQIVNDFQKGDIAEGYSVSREKKESFPLTVTSAQKNPTAFYLCASMGPGQGFNQPQHFGDGTRLSIL.

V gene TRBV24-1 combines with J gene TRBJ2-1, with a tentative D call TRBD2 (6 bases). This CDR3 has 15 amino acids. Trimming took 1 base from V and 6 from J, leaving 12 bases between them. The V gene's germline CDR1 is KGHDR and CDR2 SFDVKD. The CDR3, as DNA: TGTGCCACCAGTGATTTTCTCCGGGGACTCAATGAGCAGTTCTTC. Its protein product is CATSDFLRGLNEQFF.